Sequencing of this T cell receptor (beta chain) was carried out in a study of blood T cell repertoires in COVID-19. Overall study context: Both acute and convalescent COVID-19 samples were obtained from the United States, Italy and Spain. In each case, the material was cDNA or gDNA derived from T cells, B-cell-depleted T cells, or PBMCs.

Here immunoSEQ multiplex PCR was the method, and the copy in TCRdb shows in-frame clones only, minus some. The table shows more than 300,000 clones, with roughly nine tenths occurring only once. Recruitment covered 25 or so US areas and drew participants whose ages spanned about 18 to 100 years. CDR1 is SGHDN, CDR2 FVKESK, per germline. This CDR3 is built from 16 residues. Deletions cut 4 bases from V and 3 bases from J, with 18 bases between. The TCR was taken from a woman aged 35 to 49 who had been exposed to COVID-19. This chain connects TRBV14 to TRBJ1-1; D not certain. The sample consisted of PBMCs or T cells enriched from blood (not recorded which). The CDR3: CASSPVLGSGDTEAFF. The CDR3 DNA follows: TGTGCCAGCAGCCCAGTTCTAGGGAGTGGGGACACTGAAGCTTTCTTT.